This T cell receptor beta chain was observed in a study of T cells in Graves' hyperthyroidism and ophthalmopathy. CDR1 and CDR2 (germline): ENHRY, SYGVKD. This CDR3 is 17 amino acids long. Trimming removed 8 bases from V and 0 bases from J; junction bases left unmatched: 9. Diagnoses rested on clinical symptoms, serum thyroxine and TRAb, thyroid ultrasound and orbital computed tomography. From RNA transcripts, TCR beta CDR3 regions were amplified. During a first-round RT-PCR of the TCR CDR3, the HTBI primer set was used. Using its own MiXCR run on the multiplex PCR reads, TCRdb lists one record per CDR3 protein. The sample comprises some 620,000 distinct CDR3 sequences, roughly 17% of which are singletons, and around 4% rests with the top ten.

Sample: blood. The clonotype comes from a woman in her thirties with Graves' hyperthyroidism. The chain has TRBV10-3 and TRBJ2-6; 8 bases match TRBD2. The CDR3 coding sequence is TGTGCCATCGGGGCGGGGGGCGAGGGCTCTGGGGCCAACGTCCTGACTTTC. Protein: CAIGAGGEGSGANVLTF.